The following is a T cell receptor (beta chain) sequence with its context. Its antigen is as yet unknown. The CDR3 spans 12 residues. Between the trimmed V and J ends, which lost 0 bases and 6 bases, there was a span of 5 bases. Germline CDR1 and CDR2: MNHNS and SASEGT. These data come from a study of OX40 agonist ivuxolimab in advanced cancers. General study points: It was also the case that some nonresponders had low normalized T-cell clonal expansion. Antigens targeted by the expanded peripheral T cells were not determined.

Libraries were prepared by immunoSEQ multiplex PCR; TCRdb keeps only in-frame clonotypes and omits some of them. This sample has about 82,000 clones, with approximately 87% found just once. Exclusion of a patient followed from autoimmune disease history or systemic immunosuppression. The sample was CD4+ or CD8+ T cells sorted from blood, taken in a trial of the OX40 agonist ivuxolimab. The clonotype comes from an adult with an advanced solid tumor such as melanoma, head and neck, liver or kidney cancer. The rearrangement links TRBV6-1 to TRBJ1-2; D possibly corresponds to TRBD1 (5 bases). The CDR3 DNA reads as TGTGCCAGCAGTGAAGCGGGGGATGGCTACACCTTC. Its protein is CASSEAGDGYTF.